This is a list of T cell receptor beta chains from one sample in a study of blood T cell repertoires in COVID-19. The protocol was immunoSEQ multiplex PCR, while the TCRdb copy is restricted to in-frame clones and leaves out a portion. Here the sample spans about 160,000 clones, approximately 82% being singletons. Sequencing was performed on peripheral blood. The receptors originated from a woman between 35 and 50 years old with COVID-19, enrolled during active disease. Each CDR3 is given with its conserved first and last residue. A D gene is named only where the DNA matches it firmly.

>-|TRBJ2-3|TRBV27
CASSLRRAGTDTQYF
>-|TRBJ1-5|TRBV6-1
CASSEVWQGAFGQPQHF
>TRBD1|TRBJ1-5|TRBV30
CAWRGQGQSNQPQHF
>-|TRBJ1-1|TRBV4-2
CASSHSAGNTEAFF
>-|TRBJ2-5|TRBV15
CATSSPWGRETQYF
>TRBD1|TRBJ2-7|TRBV24-1
CATSDPGTGWHEQYF
>-|TRBJ1-4|TRBV12-3/TRBV12-4
CASSFGIGKLFF
>TRBD2|TRBJ2-1|TRBV9
CASSVELAGGEEQFF
>TRBD1|TRBJ2-7|TRBV5-1
CASRTGSSTEQYF
>-|TRBJ1-4|TRBV5-4
CASSPEGNEKLFF
>-|TRBJ2-1|TRBV3-1/TRBV3-2
CASSQFEASYNEQFF
>TRBD1|TRBJ1-2|TRBV19
CASSRIGQAHGYTF
>-|TRBJ1-6|TRBV20-1
CSASRGFYNSPLHF
>-|TRBJ2-6|TRBV5-5
CASTLVLTGANVLTF
>-|TRBJ2-3|TRBV9
CASSASFADTQYF
>-|TRBJ1-3|TRBV30
CALGQWRGSSGNTIYF
>-|TRBJ1-3|TRBV14
CASSQLPGSGNTIYF
>-|TRBJ2-1|TRBV15
CATRLAPYNEQFF
>-|TRBJ2-1|TRBV3-1/TRBV3-2
CASSQSYEQFF
>-|TRBJ1-1|TRBV19
CAISLGGPNTEAFF
>-|TRBJ1-5|TRBV6-2/TRBV6-3
CASSYDLQGEQPQHF
>-|TRBJ2-7|TRBV19
CASSEWTAPGSEQYF
>-|TRBJ1-2|TRBV7-2
CASSLGTGFYGYTF
>-|TRBJ2-6|TRBV12-5
CASGSLAAARARANVLTF
>TRBD1|TRBJ2-5|TRBV7-6
CASSGRDSLKETQYF
>-|TRBJ1-2|TRBV6-1
CASSETGIGPNYGYTF
>-|TRBJ1-3|TRBV3-1/TRBV3-2
CASSQDDGENTIYF
>TRBD2|TRBJ2-3|TRBV6-6
CASRSLKREGLRTQYF
>TRBD2|TRBJ2-3|TRBV3-1/TRBV3-2
CASSQPAGGTDTQYF
>-|TRBJ1-5|TRBV19
CASSFVTDNQPQHF
>-|TRBJ2-7|TRBV27
CASSLSGTRYYEQYF
>-|TRBJ1-2|TRBV5-1
CASRVTEANYGYTF
>-|TRBJ1-3|TRBV3-1/TRBV3-2
CASSQVLRSGNTIYF
>-|TRBJ1-1|TRBV7-9
CASRQTVNTEAFF
>TRBD2|TRBJ2-2|TRBV3-1/TRBV3-2
CASSQGRGLAGGYGFF
>TRBD2|TRBJ2-3|TRBV19
CATGTSGTDTQYF
>TRBD1|TRBJ2-3|TRBV18
CASSPQGVVTDTQYF
>TRBD2|TRBJ2-1|TRBV5-6
CASSLGGTSGVYNEQFF
>-|TRBJ2-1|TRBV29-1
CSFGAGNNEQFF
>-|TRBJ1-6|TRBV6-6
CASSSTGTTNSPLHF
>-|TRBJ2-2|TRBV7-2
CASSRPLNTGELFF
>-|TRBJ1-6|TRBV19
CASSMSTGRNSPLHF
>TRBD2|TRBJ2-7|TRBV7-9
CASSLGLAVTPYEQYF
>-|TRBJ2-2|TRBV5-1
CASSSWPGTANTGELFF
>-|TRBJ2-1|TRBV27
CASSSDLNEQFF
>TRBD1|TRBJ2-4|TRBV5-1
CASSPTGGARNIQYF
>TRBD2|TRBJ2-5|TRBV3-1/TRBV3-2
CASSRDGGKQETQYF
>-|TRBJ1-5|TRBV30
CAWSPNSNQPQHF
>TRBD2|TRBJ2-5|TRBV11-2
CASRAPNLAGGGETQYF
>TRBD2|TRBJ2-2|TRBV6-1
CASSDPAGANTGELFF
>TRBD1|TRBJ2-1|TRBV19
CASSWTGNNEQFF
>TRBD1|TRBJ1-2|TRBV6-1
CASSEWDRLFYYGYTF
>-|TRBJ2-1|TRBV19
CASSASRGMDNEQFF
>TRBD1|TRBJ2-1|TRBV4-1
CASSHGGTGRNEQFF
>TRBD1|TRBJ1-2|TRBV30
CAWSNDRAYGYTF